The present T cell receptor (beta chain) was sequenced within a study of blood T cell repertoires in COVID-19. Study context: Samples taken during acute and convalescent COVID-19 were collected in the United States, Italy and Spain. In each case, the material was cDNA or gDNA derived from T cells, B-cell-depleted T cells, or PBMCs.

Cohorts were based on clinical histories the participants reported. Before being deemed recovered, Cohort 3 donors had two negative PCRs, clearance, or symptom resolution. The CDR3 has 14 residues. J was trimmed by 8 bases and V by 5 bases; bases with no gene match: 6. The V gene's germline CDR1 is KGHSH and CDR2 LQKENI. Sequencing used immunoSEQ multiplex PCR; TCRdb keeps in-frame clones, though not all of them. Counted here are about 380,000 clones, roughly 91% occurring once; the ten biggest clones make up roughly 1.2%. V gene TRBV18 combines with J gene TRBJ1-4, with 9 bases matching TRBD1. This clonotype originated in a young woman who had recovered from COVID-19. The specimen was PBMCs or T cells enriched from blood (not recorded which). CDR3 in DNA: TGTGCCAGCTCAAGGACAGGGGAACAGGAAAAACTGTTTTTT. Protein sequence: CASSRTGEQEKLFF.